This T cell receptor (beta chain) is drawn from a study of T cell changes during pregnancy in multiple sclerosis. Germline CDR1 SGHRS, CDR2 YFSETQ. The CDR3 runs 15 residues. V was cut by 0 bases and J by 8 bases, with 14 bases left in between. Method: immunoSEQ multiplex PCR; TCRdb's copy keeps in-frame clones and lacks some. The data show around 56,000 clones, 90% seen once. The rearrangement links TRBV5-1 to TRBJ1-4; possibly TRBD1 for D (5 bases). The receptor was isolated from a female donor in good health, enrolled as a control in a pregnancy study. This material consisted of peripheral blood, taken in the first trimester of pregnancy. In nucleotides, the CDR3 is TGCGCCAGCAGCTTGGCTGCCGGCCGGGGGGAAAAACTGTTTTTT. It yields the protein CASSLAAGRGEKLFF. Supplemented by reference TRBV5-1 and TRBJ1-4, the full variable domain reads KAGVTQTPRYLIKTRGQQVTLSCSPISGHRSVSWYQQTPGQGLQFLFEYFSETQRNKGNFPGRFSGRQFSNSRSEMNVSTLELGDSALYLCASSLAAGRGEKLFFGSGTQLSVL.